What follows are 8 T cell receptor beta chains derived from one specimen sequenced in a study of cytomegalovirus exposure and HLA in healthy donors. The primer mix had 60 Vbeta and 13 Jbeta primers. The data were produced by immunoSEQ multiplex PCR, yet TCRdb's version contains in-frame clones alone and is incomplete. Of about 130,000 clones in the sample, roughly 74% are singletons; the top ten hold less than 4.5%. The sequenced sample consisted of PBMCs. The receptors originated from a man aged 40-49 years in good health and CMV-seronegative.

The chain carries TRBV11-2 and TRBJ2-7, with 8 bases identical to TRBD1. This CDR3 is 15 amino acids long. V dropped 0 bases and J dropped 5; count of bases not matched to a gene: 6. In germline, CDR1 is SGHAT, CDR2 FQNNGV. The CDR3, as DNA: TGTGCCAGCAGCTTAGACTGGACAGGGTGGGACGAGCAGTACTTC. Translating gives CASSLDWTGWDEQYF.

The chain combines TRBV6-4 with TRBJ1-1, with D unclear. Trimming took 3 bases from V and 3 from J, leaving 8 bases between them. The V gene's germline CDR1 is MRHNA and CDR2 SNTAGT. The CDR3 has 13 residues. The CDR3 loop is CASSDEVHTEAFF. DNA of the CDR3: TGTGCCAGCAGTGATGAGGTGCACACTGAAGCTTTCTTT.

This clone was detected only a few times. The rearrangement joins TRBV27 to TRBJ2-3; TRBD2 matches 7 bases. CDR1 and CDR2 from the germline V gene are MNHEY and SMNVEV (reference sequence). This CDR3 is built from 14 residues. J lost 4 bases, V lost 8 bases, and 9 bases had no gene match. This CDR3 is CASRRGMVADTQYF. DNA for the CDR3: TGTGCCAGCCGGCGGGGGATGGTGGCAGATACGCAGTATTTT.

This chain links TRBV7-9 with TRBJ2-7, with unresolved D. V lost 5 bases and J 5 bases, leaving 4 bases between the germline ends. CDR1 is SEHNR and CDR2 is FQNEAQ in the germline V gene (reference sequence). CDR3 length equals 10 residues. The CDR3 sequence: CASSRNEQYF. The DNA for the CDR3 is TGTGCCAGCAGCCGTAACGAGCAGTACTTC.

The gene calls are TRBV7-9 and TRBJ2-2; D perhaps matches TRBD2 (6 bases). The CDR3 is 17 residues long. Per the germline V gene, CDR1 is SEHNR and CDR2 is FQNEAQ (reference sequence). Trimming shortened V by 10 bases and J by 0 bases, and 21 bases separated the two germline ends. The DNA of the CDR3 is TGTGCCATCAATCGACCGGGGGAAGGTTCGAACACCGGGGAGCTGTTTTTT. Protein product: CAINRPGEGSNTGELFF.

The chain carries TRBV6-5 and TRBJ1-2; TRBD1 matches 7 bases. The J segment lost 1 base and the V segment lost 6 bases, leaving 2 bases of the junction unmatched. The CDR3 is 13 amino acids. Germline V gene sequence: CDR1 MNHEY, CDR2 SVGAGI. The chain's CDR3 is CASRRDSNYGYTF. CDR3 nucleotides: TGTGCCAGCAGAAGGGACAGTAACTATGGCTACACCTTC.

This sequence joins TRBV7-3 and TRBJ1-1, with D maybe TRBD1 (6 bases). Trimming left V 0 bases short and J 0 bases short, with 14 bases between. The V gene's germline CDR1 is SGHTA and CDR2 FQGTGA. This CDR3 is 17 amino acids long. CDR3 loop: CASSLTFSGGLNTEAFF. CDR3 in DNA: TGTGCCAGCAGCTTAACGTTCTCGGGGGGCTTGAACACTGAAGCTTTCTTT.

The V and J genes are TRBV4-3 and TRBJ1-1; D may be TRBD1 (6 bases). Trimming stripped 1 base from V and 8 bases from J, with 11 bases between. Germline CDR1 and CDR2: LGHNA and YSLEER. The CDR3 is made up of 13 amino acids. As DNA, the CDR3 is TGCGCCAGCAGCCAAGTGGGAGGGGGGGAAGCTTTCTTT. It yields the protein CASSQVGGGEAFF.